A single sample gave rise to the 31 T cell receptor beta chains below, sequenced in a study of CD8+ T cells in alopecia areata. The treatment here: oral pan-JAK inhibitor, 5-10 mg twice daily. TCR sequencing used cDNA made by reverse transcription of extracted RNA. Here immunoSEQ multiplex PCR was the method, and the copy in TCRdb shows in-frame clones only, minus some. The sample yields about 100,000 clones, 40% to 50% seen once. The sample here was CD8+ T cells sorted from blood, taken at week 24, from a patient treated with tofacitinib. The receptors stem from a human donor with alopecia areata.

V is TRBV6-5 and J is TRBJ2-3; 8 bases are shared with TRBD1. The germline gives CDR1 MNHEY, CDR2 SVGAGI. V gave up 8 bases and J gave up 6 bases; unmatched junction bases: 7. The CDR3 is 13 amino acids. The CDR3 loop reads CASGRTGSDTQYF. CDR3 coding DNA: TGTGCCAGCGGCCGGACAGGGTCGGATACGCAGTATTTT.

The V call is TRBV7-6, the J call TRBJ2-1, with D hard to call. Trimming removed 2 bases from V and 1 base from J, with 3 bases in between. CDR3 length: 13 residues. Germline CDR1 reads SGHVS; CDR2 reads FNYEAQ. Here the CDR3 reads CASSLSSYNEQFF. In DNA, the CDR3 is TGTGCCAGCAGCTTATCGTCCTACAATGAGCAGTTCTTC.

As regards this clone: This specimen includes other DNA sequences encoding the same CDR3. The chain carries TRBV7-9 and TRBJ1-5; D unclear. Germline loops: CDR1 SEHNR, CDR2 FQNEAQ (reference sequence). The CDR3 is 12 residues long. Trimming removed 3 bases at V and 2 bases at J, with 2 bases between. The DNA for the CDR3 is TGTGCCAGCAGCTTTGGCAATCAGCCCCAGCATTTT. As protein: CASSFGNQPQHF.

The V gene is TRBV29-1, the J gene TRBJ2-1; D is perhaps TRBD2 (6 bases). The CDR3 runs to 13 residues. Trimming removed 3 bases from V and 2 bases from J, with 8 bases in between. Germline lookup yields CDR1 SQVTM and CDR2 ANQGSEA. CDR3 coding DNA: TGCAGCGTTGAGTCGGGAGCCTACAATGAGCAGTTCTTC. This translates into CSVESGAYNEQFF.

The V and J genes are TRBV6-5 and TRBJ1-5; 7 bases line up with TRBD1. The V and J ends lost 5 bases and 6 bases, in that order; junction bases with no gene match: 7. This CDR3 has 14 residues. Germline V lookup: CDR1 MNHEY, CDR2 SVGAGI. CDR3 in amino acids: CASSPTGLGQPQHF. The CDR3 DNA reads as TGTGCCAGCAGTCCGACAGGGCTAGGTCAGCCCCAGCATTTT.

V is TRBV9 and J is TRBJ2-7, with 9 positions matching TRBD1. V gave up 4 bases and J gave up 1 base; unmatched junction bases: 3. The germline CDR1 and CDR2 sequences are SGDLS and YYNGEE. The CDR3 spans 14 residues. CDR3 loop: CASSSGQGSYEQYF. The CDR3 nucleotides are TGTGCCAGCAGCAGCGGACAGGGGTCCTACGAGCAGTACTTC.

This clone occurred a few times. The chain links TRBV7-9 to TRBJ1-4; tentative D call: TRBD1 (5 bases). The CDR3 is 14 residues long. Germline V lookup: CDR1 SEHNR, CDR2 FQNEAQ (reference sequence). Trimming left V 5 bases short and J 3 bases short, with 10 bases between. The DNA for the CDR3 is TGTGCCAGCAGCCCCAGGGAAGCTAATGAAAAACTGTTTTTT. Translation gives CASSPREANEKLFF.

In this sample, this clone turned up a few times. The rearrangement joins TRBV27 to TRBJ1-1, with TRBD1 matching 7 bases. The CDR3 extends over 15 amino acids. V lost 2 bases to trimming and J lost 4 bases; unmatched junction nucleotides: 7. Germline-derived CDR1 and CDR2 are MNHEY and SMNVEV (reference sequence). This CDR3 reads CASSLRQGSATEAFF. The CDR3 DNA sequence: TGTGCCAGCAGTTTACGACAGGGATCAGCCACTGAAGCTTTCTTT.

This sequence joins TRBV15 and TRBJ2-5; D ambiguous. This CDR3 spans 14 amino acids. V lost 4 bases and J lost 4, with 13 bases in between. Germline lookup yields CDR1 LNHNV and CDR2 YYDKDF (reference sequence). The CDR3 nucleotides are TGTGCCACCAGCACCTCCAGGTGGAGAGAGACCCAGTACTTC. Encoded protein: CATSTSRWRETQYF.

The V and J genes are TRBV30 and TRBJ2-4; D is uncertain. In germline, CDR1 is GTSNPN, CDR2 SVGIG (reference sequence). V lost 4 bases and J lost 1, with 5 bases in between. The length of the CDR3 is 12 residues. The CDR3 reads CAWNTAKNIQYF. The CDR3 nucleotides read TGTGCCTGGAATACGGCCAAAAACATTCAGTACTTC.

The chain has TRBV7-9 and TRBJ2-3; 7 bases agree with TRBD2. Trimming at V came to 7 bases and at J to 6 bases, leaving 4 bases not matched to a gene. Germline CDR1 SEHNR, CDR2 FQNEAQ (reference sequence). The CDR3 is 12 amino acids. The CDR3 spells CASNPGGDTQYF. In DNA, the CDR3 is TGTGCCAGCAACCCCGGGGGGGATACGCAGTATTTT. Full variable domain (missing parts from reference TRBV7-9 and TRBJ2-3): DTGVSQNPRHKITKRGQNVTFRCDPISEHNRLYWYRQTLGQGPEFLTYFQNEAQLEKSRLLSDRFSAERPKGSFSTLEIQRTEQGDSAMYLCASNPGGDTQYFGPGTRLTVL.

The chain combines TRBV7-9 with TRBJ2-3; weak D call: TRBD2 (5 bases). V was pared by 5 bases and J by 11 bases, with 29 bases between. The germline V gene has CDR1 SEHNR and CDR2 FQNEAQ (reference sequence). This CDR3 is 17 amino acids long. The CDR3 bases are TGTGCCAGCAGCCACCCCACGTGGACGGCCGACTCAGGAGGGCAGTATTTT. Amino acid sequence: CASSHPTWTADSGGQYF.

This clone was counted once. This chain connects TRBV4-3 to TRBJ2-2; weak D call: TRBD1 (5 bases). CDR1 is LGHNA and CDR2 is YSLEER in the germline V gene. The length of the CDR3 is 14 residues. The V and J ends lost 2 bases and 5 bases respectively, with 9 bases between them. The CDR3 coding sequence is TGCGCCAGCAGCCAAAGGGCAGGGACCGGGGAGCTGTTTTTT. This encodes CASSQRAGTGELFF.

The chain recombines TRBV29-1 with TRBJ2-7; D may correspond to TRBD1 or TRBD2 (5 bases each). V was shortened by 7 bases and J by 2 bases, with 15 bases between the two germline ends. Germline V CDR1 and CDR2: SQVTM, ANQGSEA. The CDR3 covers 13 residues. CDR3 nucleotide sequence: TGCAGCGCTGGTGGGACGGTACCCTACGAGCAGTACTTC. Translation gives CSAGGTVPYEQYF.

About this clone itself: At one end the junction does not follow the germline gene, possibly because of a read error. This chain connects TRBV6-1 to TRBJ2-3; 8 nucleotides agree with TRBD2. The CDR3 totals 16 residues. Germline V gene lookup returns CDR1 MNHNS and CDR2 SASEGT. CDR3 coding DNA: TGTGCCATCAGTGAACCACTAGCGGACACCACAGATACGCAGTATTTT. The encoded protein is CAISEPLADTTDTQYF.

The chain employs TRBV7-2 and TRBJ2-2; D assignment may be TRBD1 or TRBD2 (6 bases each). The CDR3 has 18 residues. V lost 0 bases and J lost 7, with 21 bases in between. In germline, CDR1 is SGHTA, CDR2 FQGNSA. The CDR3, as DNA: TGTGCCAGCAGCTTAGCCCCAGATGGGGGGCGGTCAAGCGGGGAGCTGTTTTTT. It is translated as CASSLAPDGGRSSGELFF.

This rearrangement joins TRBV27 to TRBJ2-1; D gene unclear. Per the germline V gene, CDR1 is MNHEY and CDR2 is SMNVEV (reference sequence). Between the trimmed V and J ends, which lost 6 bases and 0 bases, there was a span of 6 bases. The CDR3 sequence is 13 residues long. CDR3 nucleotides: TGTGCCAGCAGCATAAGCTCCTACAATGAGCAGTTCTTC. Translated, it gives CASSISSYNEQFF.

The sample holds a few counts of this clone. This chain uses TRBV19 with TRBJ2-7, with TRBD2 identical over 8 bases. With V trimmed by 5 bases and J by 1 base, 4 bases remained unmatched. Germline CDR1 LNHDA, CDR2 SQIVND (reference sequence). This CDR3 comprises 14 residues. CDR3 DNA: TGTGCCAGTAGTTTTAGCGGGGAATCCTACGAGCAGTACTTC. Translating it yields CASSFSGESYEQYF.

The rearrangement links TRBV2 to TRBJ1-5; D possibly corresponds to TRBD1 (6 bases). Per the germline V gene, CDR1 is SNHLY and CDR2 is FYNNEI. This CDR3 contains 15 residues. The V and J ends lost 3 bases and 7 bases respectively, with 16 bases between them. The CDR3 loop is CASSEDWGARQPQHF. The CDR3 DNA reads TGTGCCAGCAGTGAGGATTGGGGGGCAAGGCAGCCCCAGCATTTT. The full variable domain, with the rest looked up from reference TRBV2 and TRBJ1-5, is EPEVTQTPSHQVTQMGQEVILRCVPISNHLYFYWYRQILGQKVEFLVSFYNNEISEKSEIFDDQFSVERPDGSNFTLKIRSTKLEDSAMYFCASSEDWGARQPQHFGDGTRLSIL.

The chain combines TRBV6-1 with TRBJ2-7; perhaps TRBD2 as D (6 bases). Trimming removed 0 bases from V and 5 bases from J, with 14 bases in between. CDR1 and CDR2 (germline): MNHNS, SASEGT. The CDR3 runs to 15 residues. The CDR3 DNA is TGTGCCAGCAGTGAAGCGCGGGGTCTACTCCACGAGCAGTACTTC. This sequence encodes CASSEARGLLHEQYF.

The chain couples TRBV30 to TRBJ2-2; no clear D gene. This CDR3 region has 12 residues. The germline V gene encodes CDR1 GTSNPN and CDR2 SVGIG (reference sequence). Trimming took off 4 bases at V and 6 bases at J, with 9 bases between the two ends. CDR3: CAWNIHSGELFF. For the CDR3, the DNA is TGTGCCTGGAACATTCACTCCGGGGAGCTGTTTTTT.

The chain carries TRBV4-1 and TRBJ1-5; a possible D gene is TRBD1 (5 bases). V lost 0 bases and J lost 4, with 19 bases in between. Germline CDR1 MGHRA, CDR2 YSYEKL. This CDR3 is 18 amino acids long. For the CDR3, the DNA is TGCGCCAGCAGCCAAGAGGGGGGGAGGACCACGGGTAATCAGCCCCAGCATTTT. This sequence encodes CASSQEGGRTTGNQPQHF.

The rearrangement uses TRBV4-1 and TRBJ2-7, with D tentatively TRBD1 (6 bases). Germline CDR1 is MGHRA and CDR2 is YSYEKL. The CDR3 is 14 residues long. Deletions cut 3 bases from V and 3 bases from J, with 12 bases between. Here the CDR3 DNA reads TGCGCCAGCAGCCATCCCGGACAGCTCTACGAGCAGTACTTC. Encoded protein: CASSHPGQLYEQYF.

This clone was seen a handful of times. V gene TRBV29-1 combines with J gene TRBJ1-2; 7 bases line up with TRBD1. The V and J ends lost 5 bases and 6 bases, in that order; junction bases with no gene match: 9. This CDR3 has 13 residues. Germline CDR1 reads SQVTM; CDR2 reads ANQGSEA. CDR3 protein: CSVLDREMDGYTF. CDR3 nucleotides: TGCAGCGTTCTAGACAGGGAAATGGATGGCTACACCTTC.

The chain combines TRBV19 with TRBJ1-2, with D perhaps TRBD1 (5 bases). Trimming removed 6 bases from V and 8 bases from J, with 19 bases in between. Per the germline V gene, CDR1 is LNHDA and CDR2 is SQIVND (reference sequence). The length of the CDR3 is 14 residues. CDR3 sequence reads: CASSGGGRLRGYTF. The CDR3 DNA reads TGTGCCAGTAGCGGGGGGGGACGGCTTCGCGGCTACACCTTC.

The rearrangement joins TRBV7-9 to TRBJ1-1, with 10 bases that match TRBD1. This CDR3 is 15 amino acids long. In germline, CDR1 is SEHNR, CDR2 FQNEAQ (reference sequence). With V trimmed by 3 bases and J by 1 base, 2 bases remained unmatched. The CDR3 reads CASSLDRGRNTEAFF. The CDR3 nucleotides are TGTGCCAGCAGCTTGGACAGGGGGAGGAACACTGAAGCTTTCTTT.

This chain uses TRBV5-8 with TRBJ1-1, with TRBD1 matching over 8 bases. The CDR3 is made up of 15 amino acids. Germline trimming cut 4 bases from V and 3 bases from J; bases unmatched to any gene: 8. Germline V gene sequence: CDR1 SGHTS, CDR2 YDEGEE. This CDR3 is CASSIAGGRYTEAFF. Written as DNA, the CDR3 is TGTGCCAGCAGCATAGCAGGGGGCCGCTACACTGAAGCTTTCTTT.

This clone turned up a few times. The V and J genes are TRBV7-6 and TRBJ1-4; D gene unclear. Trimming removed 0 bases at V and 4 bases at J, with 0 bases between. The CDR3 is made up of 12 amino acids. Germline V lookup: CDR1 SGHVS, CDR2 FNYEAQ. Here the CDR3 DNA reads TGTGCCAGCAGCTTAGCTAATGAAAAACTGTTTTTT. Its protein is CASSLANEKLFF.

This clone was counted a few times. The V call is TRBV11-2, the J call TRBJ2-5; D is undetermined. From germline, CDR1 is SGHAT and CDR2 FQNNGV. With 5 bases removed from V and 0 bases from J, the gap between germline ends came to 13 bases. This CDR3 contains 15 residues. Here the CDR3 reads CASSHHGGHQETQYF. The CDR3 bases are TGTGCCAGCAGCCATCATGGCGGCCACCAAGAGACCCAGTACTTC.

The V gene is TRBV2, the J gene TRBJ2-3; 7 bases agree with TRBD2. The CDR3 spans 15 residues. V lost 5 bases, J lost 2 bases, and 7 bases stayed unmatched. Germline V gene data show CDR1 as SNHLY and CDR2 as FYNNEI. CDR3 sequence reads: CASSSAGVITDTQYF. As DNA, the CDR3 is TGTGCCAGCAGTTCCGCGGGAGTGATCACAGATACGCAGTATTTT.

The V and J genes are TRBV9 and TRBJ2-1, with D unclear. The length of the CDR3 is 16 residues. Trimming took off 0 bases at V and 0 bases at J, with 10 bases between the two ends. The germline gives CDR1 SGDLS, CDR2 YYNGEE. CDR3 sequence: CASSVGAHNSYNEQFF. As DNA, the CDR3 is TGTGCCAGCAGCGTAGGGGCACATAACTCCTACAATGAGCAGTTCTTC. Full variable domain (remainder filled in from reference TRBV9 and TRBJ2-1): DSGVTQTPKHLITATGQRVTLRCSPRSGDLSVYWYQQSLDQGLQFLIQYYNGEERAKGNILERFSAQQFPDLHSELNLSSLELGDSALYFCASSVGAHNSYNEQFFGPGTRLTVL.